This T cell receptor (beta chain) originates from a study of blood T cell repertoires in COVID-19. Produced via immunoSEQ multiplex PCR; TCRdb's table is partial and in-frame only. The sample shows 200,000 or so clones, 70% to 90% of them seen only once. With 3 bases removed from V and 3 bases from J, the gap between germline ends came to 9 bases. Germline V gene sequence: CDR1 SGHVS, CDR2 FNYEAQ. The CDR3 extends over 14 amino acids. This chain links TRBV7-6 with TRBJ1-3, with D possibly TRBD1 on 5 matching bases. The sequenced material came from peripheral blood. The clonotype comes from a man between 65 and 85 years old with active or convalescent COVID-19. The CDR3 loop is CASSLGGGGNTIYF. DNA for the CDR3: TGTGCCAGCAGCTTGGGGGGTGGTGGAAACACCATATATTTT.